This T cell receptor (beta chain) was obtained from a study of CXCR3-negative and CXCR3-positive naive CD8 T cells. Triplicate roughly 300,000-cell sorts were made of each CD8+ T cell subset. Study-wide points: From TRB CDR3 properties, TCR strength was inferred; surface CD5 did not differ between naive subsets. Memory cells differed in TRBV-TRBJ usage, but naive CXCR3-negative and CXCR3-positive cells had similar usage. TRB CDR3s of CXCR3-positive naive cells were more hydrophobic than those of CXCR3-negative naive cells.

UMI-labeled 5' RACE yielded the TRB cDNA libraries. Reanalyzing the 5' RACE reads, TCRdb keeps one entry per CDR3 protein, without DNA. Its table records about 98,000 distinct CDR3 sequences. On this clonotype itself: What it binds is unknown.

The material sequenced was naive CXCR3+ CD8+ T cells from blood. Sample subset: CD45RO-CCR7+CD27+CD95- naive CD8+ T cells expressing CXCR3 (TNR3+). The TCR sequence derives from a human donor in good health. Some clones in this sample may be carry-over from other donors' samples.

The CDR3 region is CASSQGEGTSGQYNEQFF. The chain uses TRBV4-3 and TRBJ2-1; there is no DNA to check the TCRdb D call of TRBD2. This CDR3 region has 18 residues. Germline V CDR1 and CDR2: LGHNA, YSLEER.